This T cell receptor beta chain was recorded in a study of cytomegalovirus exposure and HLA in healthy donors. CDR1 is SGHVS and CDR2 is FNYEAQ in the germline V gene. The CDR3 is made up of 11 amino acids. V was pared by 5 bases and J by 5 bases, with 6 bases between. The PCR contained 60 Vbeta and 13 Jbeta primers. Authors' processing steps: Counted up in a later analysis, unique TCR beta chains came to some 82 million, with around 11 million shared. Data came from immunoSEQ multiplex PCR; TCRdb stores just in-frame clones and leaves some out. V, J and clone size derive from that table, while D and trimming were established from the DNA sequence. The table lists 160,000 or so clones, 60% to 85% of them singletons. Worth noting for this clone: As yet, its antigen is unknown.

Points from the study as a whole: Later on, a genetic analysis was performed. It linked a missense variant in DCLRE1C with V- and J-gene trimming of TCR beta. There were some V segments, including TRBV6-2 and TRBV6-3, excluded as indistinguishable. A later analysis, which compared TCR beta chains of equal frequency, found the HLA-associated ones more clonally expanded.

The chain couples TRBV7-6 to TRBJ2-5, with D possibly TRBD1 on 5 matching bases. This clonotype was sampled from a woman in her twenties or thirties in good health and CMV-seronegative. Material for sequencing was PBMCs. CDR3 loop: CASSPGETQYF. In DNA, the CDR3 is TGTGCCAGCAGCCCAGGGGAGACCCAGTACTTC.